One sample yielded the 27 T cell receptor beta chains listed below, sequenced in a study of T-cell reconstitution after alpha-beta-depleted transplantation in children. TCRbeta library construction was performed incorporating unique molecular identifiers. TCRdb itself ran the PCR reads through MiXCR, one entry per CDR3 protein. The sample holds hundreds of thousands of distinct CDR3 sequences, about 16% seen once. Sample: PBMCs, mostly from graft donor cells, taken 360 days after TCRalphabeta/CD19-depleted stem cell transplant. These receptor sequences come from a boy in the first two years of life who had a stem cell transplant for Wiskott-Aldrich syndrome, so the T cells may come from the graft donor.

This clonotype was detected only a few times. The chain employs TRBV5-5 and TRBJ1-6; no clear D gene. V was pared by 0 bases and J by 8 bases, with 6 bases between. Germline CDR1 reads SGHKS; CDR2 reads YYEKEE (reference sequence). This CDR3 comprises 13 residues. The CDR3 here is CASSLGVDSPLHF. In DNA form, the CDR3 reads TGTGCCAGCAGCTTGGGGGTGGATTCACCCCTCCACTTT. Full variable domain (remainder filled in from reference TRBV5-5 and TRBJ1-6): DAGVTQSPTHLIKTRGQQVTLRCSPISGHKSVSWYQQVLGQGPQFIFQYYEKEERGRGNFPDRFSARQFPNYSSELNVNALLLGDSALYLCASSLGVDSPLHFGNGTRLTVT.

At least ten counts were recorded for this clonotype. This sequence joins TRBV5-1 and TRBJ2-7; the match to TRBD1 covers 7 bases. The CDR3 is made up of 14 amino acids. Losses at the gene ends were 1 base for V and 4 bases for J; bases not matched to a gene: 5. Germline CDR1 reads SGHRS; CDR2 reads YFSETQ. The CDR3 spells CASSLTGDGYEQYF. CDR3 DNA: TGCGCCAGCAGCTTGACAGGGGACGGGTACGAGCAGTACTTC.

Many counts were recorded for this clonotype. The chain joins TRBV7-9 to TRBJ1-1; 8 bases fit TRBD1. CDR3 size: 16 residues. Germline CDR1 is SEHNR and CDR2 is FQNEAQ (reference sequence). With 5 bases clipped from V and 2 bases from J, the junction kept 10 bases outside the gene matches. The CDR3 loop reads CASSIPRTGRNTEAFF. The CDR3 DNA is TGTGCCAGCAGCATCCCCCGGACAGGGAGAAACACTGAAGCTTTCTTT.

In this sample, this clonotype turned up a few times. V is TRBV11-2 and J is TRBJ2-5; 8 bases align to TRBD2. The germline CDR1 and CDR2 sequences are SGHAT and FQNNGV. This CDR3 region has 14 residues. Trimming at V came to 2 bases and at J to 5 bases, leaving 4 bases not matched to a gene. The CDR3 reads CASSLRSGGETQYF. The CDR3 bases are TGTGCCAGCAGCTTACGGTCGGGAGGGGAGACCCAGTACTTC. Together with reference TRBV11-2 and TRBJ2-5, the CDR3 gives the full variable domain: EAGVAQSPRYKIIEKRQSVAFWCNPISGHATLYWYQQILGQGPKLLIQFQNNGVVDDSQLPKDRFSAERLKGVDSTLKIQPAKLEDSAVYLCASSLRSGGETQYFGPGTRLLVL.

J is TRBJ2-5 and V is TRBV4-3; D may be TRBD1 (5 bases). V dropped 0 bases and J dropped 2 bases, with 10 bases sitting between them. CDR1 LGHNA and CDR2 YSLEER come from the germline V gene. There are 15 residues in the CDR3. CDR3 sequence reads: CASSQEMRQQETQYF. DNA of the CDR3: TGCGCCAGCAGCCAAGAGATGAGACAGCAAGAGACCCAGTACTTC.

DNA of the CDR3: TGTGCCAGCAGTTTCCTCTCTAATGTCGATACGCAGTATTTT. This sequence encodes CASSFLSNVDTQYF. The V call is TRBV12-3 or TRBV12-4, the J call TRBJ2-3, with unresolved D. This CDR3 has 14 amino acids. Trimming took off 3 bases at V and 6 bases at J, with 13 bases between the two ends.

This clonotype was found a few times. This chain connects TRBV14 to TRBJ2-1, with 9 bases lining up with TRBD1. Trimming took 1 base from V and 6 from J; bases not matched to a gene: 4. CDR3 size: 15 residues. Per the germline V gene, CDR1 is SGHDN and CDR2 is FVKESK. This CDR3 is CASSQARQGGNEQFF. The CDR3 DNA reads as TGTGCCAGCAGCCAAGCTCGACAGGGGGGCAATGAGCAGTTCTTC.

V is TRBV7-9 and J is TRBJ1-1; D not certain. The CDR3 covers 12 residues. V was clipped by 5 bases and J by 8 bases, with 12 bases between them. Germline CDR1 reads SEHNR; CDR2 reads FQNEAQ (reference sequence). CDR3 amino acids: CASSPERIEAFF. CDR3 nucleotide sequence: TGTGCCAGCAGCCCTGAACGCATAGAAGCTTTCTTT. Full variable domain (remainder filled in from reference TRBV7-9 and TRBJ1-1): DTGVSQNPRHKITKRGQNVTFRCDPISEHNRLYWYRQTLGQGPEFLTYFQNEAQLEKSRLLSDRFSAERPKGSFSTLEIQRTEQGDSAMYLCASSPERIEAFFGQGTRLTVV.

The rearrangement joins TRBV7-8 to TRBJ2-1; tentatively, D is TRBD1 (5 bases). Deletions cut 2 bases from V and 6 bases from J, with 17 bases between. The CDR3 runs 16 residues. From germline, CDR1 is SGHVS and CDR2 FQNEAQ. The CDR3 DNA is TGTGCCAGCAGCTTAAGGCTAGGGGTATTAGGCAATGAGCAGTTCTTC. Its protein product is CASSLRLGVLGNEQFF.

J is TRBJ2-3 and V is TRBV10-3, with 9 nucleotides matching TRBD1. CDR3 length: 14 amino acids. Germline loops: CDR1 ENHRY, CDR2 SYGVKD. Losses at the gene ends were 7 bases for V and 4 bases for J; bases not matched to a gene: 6. The CDR3, as DNA: TGTGCCATCAAACGGGACAGGGTGCCAGATACGCAGTATTTT. This encodes CAIKRDRVPDTQYF.

This chain connects TRBV7-9 to TRBJ1-2; D gene ambiguous. Trimming cost V 1 base and J 13 bases, with 1 base left between them. Germline V gives CDR1 SEHNR, CDR2 FQNEAQ (reference sequence). The CDR3 sequence is 8 residues long. CDR3 bases: TGTGCCAGCAGCTTAGGCACCTTC. Its translation is CASSLGTF.

The CDR3 protein is CASSLGWDLYEQYF. In DNA form, the CDR3 reads TGTGCCAGCAGCTTAGGTTGGGACCTTTACGAGCAGTACTTC. V gene TRBV7-2 combines with J gene TRBJ2-7; TRBD1 or TRBD2 may be the D gene (5 bases each). The CDR3 is 14 amino acids. Germline CDR1 is SGHTA and CDR2 is FQGNSA. The V end was cut by 1 base, the J end by 4 bases, with 11 bases between.

This clonotype was recorded many times. This rearrangement joins TRBV5-1 to TRBJ2-1; D gene ambiguous. The germline CDR1 and CDR2 sequences are SGHRS and YFSETQ. V lost 1 base, J lost 4 bases, and 6 bases lay in between. This CDR3 spans 13 amino acids. The CDR3: CASSLRSYNEQFF. Written as DNA, the CDR3 is TGCGCCAGCAGCTTGAGGTCGTACAATGAGCAGTTCTTC.

The J gene is TRBJ2-3, the V gene TRBV7-2; 7 bases match TRBD2. Germline CDR1 reads SGHTA; CDR2 reads FQGNSA. The V segment lost 5 bases and the J segment 6 bases; nucleotides outside the gene matches: 14. The length of the CDR3 is 16 residues. The CDR3 DNA reads as TGTGCCAGCAGCCCTCGGACTAGATCACAGTGGGATACGCAGTATTTT. This encodes CASSPRTRSQWDTQYF.

The rearrangement links TRBV27 to TRBJ2-7; D might be TRBD1 (5 bases). V gave up 8 bases and J gave up 1 base, with 12 bases separating them. Germline V CDR1 and CDR2: MNHEY, SMNVEV (reference sequence). CDR3 length: 13 residues. The CDR3 sequence: CASGRAMSYEQYF. DNA of the CDR3: TGTGCCAGCGGCAGGGCGATGTCCTACGAGCAGTACTTC.

In its sample, this clonotype was seen many times. The chain has TRBV20-1 and TRBJ2-3, with D perhaps assigned TRBD1 or TRBD2 (5 bases each). The CDR3 has 16 amino acids. Germline CDR1 is DFQATT and CDR2 is SNEGSKA (reference sequence). With 1 base removed from V and 6 bases from J, the gap between germline ends came to 20 bases. The CDR3 is CSARGPRDRAVDTQYF. CDR3 DNA: TGCAGTGCTAGAGGTCCCCGGGACCGAGCCGTGGATACGCAGTATTTT.

This clonotype has a handful of counts. This chain joins TRBV7-2 and TRBJ2-1; D unclear. The CDR3 loop spans 13 amino acids. The V and J ends lost 3 bases and 4 bases respectively, with 7 bases between them. The germline V gene encodes CDR1 SGHTA and CDR2 FQGNSA. The CDR3 loop reads CASSFAMYNEQFF. For the CDR3, the DNA is TGTGCCAGCAGCTTTGCCATGTACAATGAGCAGTTCTTC.

V usage is TRBV6-1 and J usage is TRBJ2-3; D perhaps matches TRBD2 (6 bases). The CDR3 is 17 residues long. V was trimmed by 5 bases and J by 2 bases, leaving 20 bases between them. CDR1 is MNHNS, CDR2 SASEGT, per germline. CDR3 sequence (DNA): TGTGCCAGCAGTCCACCCCGTCCTGGAGGGGCCACAGATACGCAGTATTTT. Amino acids: CASSPPRPGGATDTQYF.

This clonotype was observed a handful of times. This chain connects TRBV3-1 to TRBJ1-6; unclear D gene. The CDR3 has 16 residues. In germline, CDR1 is LGHDT, CDR2 YNNKEL (reference sequence). Deletions cut 1 base from V and 7 bases from J, with 14 bases between. CDR3 coding DNA: TGTGCCAGCAGCCAAGTCCTCGGGGTGGGGAATTCACCCCTCCACTTT. Protein: CASSQVLGVGNSPLHF. The whole variable domain, remainder taken from reference TRBV3-1 and TRBJ1-6, is DTAVSQTPKYLVTQMGNDKSIKCEQNLGHDTMYWYKQDSKKFLKIMFSYNNKELIINETVPNRFSPKSPDKAHLNLHINSLELGDSAVYFCASSQVLGVGNSPLHFGNGTRLTVT.

The chain employs TRBV29-1 and TRBJ2-1; 10 nucleotides align to TRBD2. The CDR3 runs to 16 residues. V was clipped by 4 bases and J by 0 bases; unmatched bases: 6. Germline V CDR1 and CDR2: SQVTM, ANQGSEA. CDR3 residues: CSVGAGGPLSYNEQFF. For the CDR3, the DNA is TGCAGCGTTGGAGCGGGAGGGCCCCTCTCCTACAATGAGCAGTTCTTC.

V and J are TRBV20-1 and TRBJ2-7; 8 bases match TRBD1. Germline CDR1 reads DFQATT; CDR2 reads SNEGSKA (reference sequence). The CDR3 has 15 residues. Germline trimming cut 3 bases from V and 6 bases from J; bases unmatched to any gene: 13. The CDR3 sequence: CSASHDRGVLVEQYF. The CDR3 DNA follows: TGCAGTGCTAGTCACGACAGGGGCGTCCTCGTCGAGCAGTACTTC.

The chain joins TRBV18 to TRBJ1-1; D ambiguous. The CDR3 runs 15 residues. Trimming left V 2 bases short and J 4 bases short, with 14 bases between. Germline loops: CDR1 KGHSH, CDR2 LQKENI. The CDR3 loop reads CASSPMVYPATEAFF. The DNA of the CDR3 is TGTGCCAGCTCACCAATGGTATACCCCGCCACTGAAGCTTTCTTT.

V and J are TRBV25-1 and TRBJ1-1, with a possible D match to TRBD1 (6 bases). Germline V gene data show CDR1 as MGHDK and CDR2 as SYGVNS. Between the trimmed V and J ends, which lost 8 bases and 4 bases, there was a span of 14 bases. The CDR3 sequence is 13 residues long. As DNA, the CDR3 is TGTGCCAGCCTCCGTGTAGGGGGCACTGAAGCTTTCTTT. Translation: CASLRVGGTEAFF.

This sequence joins TRBV6-6 and TRBJ2-7; the D is unclear. CDR1 and CDR2 from the germline V gene are MNHNY and SVGAGI (reference sequence). Trimming pared 0 bases from V and 3 bases from J, leaving 6 bases between. The CDR3 runs to 13 residues. The CDR3 region has the DNA TGTGCCAGCAGTTACTCAATTCTCTACGAGCAGTACTTC. Protein sequence: CASSYSILYEQYF.

This clonotype has at least ten counts. This chain joins TRBV29-1 and TRBJ2-5; a possible D gene is TRBD1 (6 bases). This CDR3 spans 15 amino acids. Germline CDR1 SQVTM, CDR2 ANQGSEA. Deletions cut 0 bases from V and 2 bases from J, with 13 bases between. CDR3: CSVEEFRTVQETQYF. The CDR3 DNA reads as TGCAGCGTTGAAGAGTTCAGGACAGTACAAGAGACCCAGTACTTC.

The CDR3 region is CASSLWRGPYEQYF. The DNA of the CDR3 is TGTGCCAGCAGTTTATGGCGGGGACCCTACGAGCAGTACTTC. The rearrangement joins TRBV27 to TRBJ2-7; a weak D match, TRBD2 (6 bases). V lost 1 base to trimming and J lost 2 bases, with 9 bases between them. Germline CDR1 MNHEY, CDR2 SMNVEV (reference sequence). The CDR3 totals 14 residues.

V is TRBV20-1 and J is TRBJ2-5, with D uncertain. The length of the CDR3 is 13 residues. V was shortened by 5 bases and J by 4 bases, with 14 bases between the two germline ends. CDR1 and CDR2 (germline): DFQATT, SNEGSKA (reference sequence). Written as DNA, the CDR3 is TGCAGTGCTCCTTCTGCCCCGGGAGAGACCCAGTACTTC. Protein product: CSAPSAPGETQYF.